This T cell receptor beta chain was captured by sequencing in a study of siplizumab effects on memory and regulatory T cells. The data were produced by immunoSEQ multiplex PCR, yet TCRdb's version contains in-frame clones alone and is incomplete. The sample records some 97,000 clones, around 92% being singletons. To note about this clone: Its antigen is not identified. An end of the junction does not agree with germline; a read error may underlie this.

Overall study findings and caveats: Proliferating Tregs in siplizumab cultures were never verified as suppressive. No more than a minor fraction of alloreactive clones could be traced back to unstimulated subsets.

The CDR3 sequence is 13 residues long. Germline-derived CDR1 and CDR2 are LGHNA and YNFKEQ. This sequence was found in a human donor in good health. Some clones in this sample may be carry-over from other donors' samples. Sequenced sample: CD4+ T cells sorted from blood. V and J are TRBV4-2 and TRBJ2-2; D not resolved. CDR3 protein: CASSEENTGELFF. CDR3 bases: TGTGCCAGCAGCGAAGAGAACACCGGGGAGCTGTTTTTT.